Listed below are T cell receptor beta chains from one sample, sequenced in a study of T cell changes during pregnancy in multiple sclerosis. The protocol was immunoSEQ multiplex PCR, while the TCRdb copy is restricted to in-frame clones and leaves out a portion. The sample consists of about 100,000 clones, around nine tenths of them appearing once. Sequences were derived from peripheral blood, sampled in the second trimester of pregnancy. The source is a female donor with multiple sclerosis, enrolled in a pregnancy study. CDR3s include the opening cysteine and the closing phenylalanine or tryptophan. The D gene is left open where the match is weak. Rows give clone size only sometimes, using once, few, many, or a class for an expanded clone.

j_call: TRBJ2-3; clone_size: -; cdr3_length: 13; v_call: TRBV2; d_call: TRBD2; cdr3_aa: CANQRDPTDTQYF; cdr3_nt: TGTGCCAACCAGCGGGACCCCACAGATACGCAGTATTTT
j_call: TRBJ2-5; clone_size: once; cdr3_length: 16; v_call: TRBV5-6; d_call: TRBD2; cdr3_aa: CASSLRLAGGPGTQYF; cdr3_nt: TGTGCCAGCAGCTTGCGACTAGCGGGGGGGCCTGGGACCCAGTACTTC
j_call: TRBJ1-6; clone_size: -; cdr3_length: 17; v_call: TRBV5-1; d_call: -; cdr3_aa: CASSVGQPSSYNSPLHF; cdr3_nt: TGCGCCAGCAGCGTAGGACAGCCTAGCTCCTATAATTCACCCCTCCACTTT
j_call: TRBJ2-4; clone_size: -; cdr3_length: 18; v_call: TRBV5-1; d_call: TRBD2; cdr3_aa: CASSLRLAGDGVKNIQYF; cdr3_nt: TGCGCCAGCAGCCTCCGACTAGCGGGAGATGGGGTCAAAAACATTCAGTACTTC
j_call: TRBJ2-1; clone_size: -; cdr3_length: 15; v_call: TRBV4-1; d_call: -; cdr3_aa: CASSPSLSSYNEQFF; cdr3_nt: TGCGCCAGCAGCCCCTCCCTCAGCTCCTACAATGAGCAGTTCTTC
j_call: TRBJ1-5; clone_size: -; cdr3_length: 16; v_call: TRBV6-5; d_call: -; cdr3_aa: CASSSRGGVADQPQHF; cdr3_nt: TGTGCCAGCAGTTCTCGGGGTGGGGTAGCAGATCAGCCCCAGCATTTT
j_call: TRBJ1-1; clone_size: few; cdr3_length: 11; v_call: TRBV30; d_call: TRBD1; cdr3_aa: CAFRQGLMTFF; cdr3_nt: TGTGCCTTTAGACAGGGGCTAATGACTTTCTTT
j_call: TRBJ1-5; clone_size: -; cdr3_length: 14; v_call: TRBV27; d_call: TRBD1; cdr3_aa: CASSLTGGDQPQHF; cdr3_nt: TGTGCCAGCAGTTTGACAGGGGGGGATCAGCCCCAGCATTTT
j_call: TRBJ1-2; clone_size: once; cdr3_length: 14; v_call: TRBV5-4; d_call: -; cdr3_aa: CASSSRGGDYGYTF; cdr3_nt: TGTGCCAGCAGCTCGCGGGGGGGGGACTATGGCTACACCTTC
j_call: TRBJ1-1; clone_size: few; cdr3_length: 14; v_call: TRBV29-1; d_call: -; cdr3_aa: CSVENRRQNTEAFF; cdr3_nt: TGCAGCGTAGAGAACAGGAGACAGAACACTGAAGCTTTCTTT
j_call: TRBJ2-1; clone_size: -; cdr3_length: 13; v_call: TRBV5-8; d_call: -; cdr3_aa: CASSLGTYNEQFF; cdr3_nt: TGTGCCAGCAGCTTGGGTACTTACAATGAGCAGTTCTTC
j_call: TRBJ1-6; clone_size: -; cdr3_length: 10; v_call: TRBV2; d_call: TRBD1; cdr3_aa: CASSGGTGHF; cdr3_nt: TGTGCCAGCAGTGGCGGGACAGGGCATTTT
j_call: TRBJ1-1; clone_size: -; cdr3_length: 14; v_call: TRBV27; d_call: TRBD1; cdr3_aa: CASSLYRGTTEAFF; cdr3_nt: TGTGCCAGCAGTTTATACAGGGGGACGACTGAAGCTTTCTTT
j_call: TRBJ1-2; clone_size: few; cdr3_length: 16; v_call: TRBV27; d_call: -; cdr3_aa: CASSLSRGAQHYGYTF; cdr3_nt: TGTGCCAGCAGTTTATCCCGGGGGGCGCAACACTATGGCTACACCTTC
j_call: TRBJ2-7; clone_size: -; cdr3_length: 15; v_call: TRBV6-1; d_call: -; cdr3_aa: CASSEEQAGYYEQYF; cdr3_nt: TGTGCCAGCAGTGAAGAACAGGCGGGGTACTACGAGCAGTACTTC
j_call: TRBJ2-2; clone_size: few; cdr3_length: 13; v_call: TRBV2; d_call: -; cdr3_aa: CASRASSTGELFF; cdr3_nt: TGTGCCAGCAGGGCTAGCAGCACCGGGGAGCTGTTTTTT
j_call: TRBJ2-7; clone_size: -; cdr3_length: 14; v_call: TRBV15; d_call: -; cdr3_aa: CATSRGGLNYEQYF; cdr3_nt: TGTGCCACCAGCAGAGGGGGACTGAACTACGAGCAGTACTTC
j_call: TRBJ1-3; clone_size: -; cdr3_length: 16; v_call: TRBV2; d_call: -; cdr3_aa: CASRYIQLASGNTIYF; cdr3_nt: TGTGCCAGCAGATACATACAGCTAGCCTCTGGAAACACCATATATTTT
j_call: TRBJ2-1; clone_size: -; cdr3_length: 17; v_call: TRBV7-7; d_call: -; cdr3_aa: CASSLAFIATPFPVQFF; cdr3_nt: TGTGCCAGCAGCTTAGCCTTCATAGCCACTCCATTCCCGGTTCAGTTCTTC
j_call: TRBJ2-6; clone_size: -; cdr3_length: 16; v_call: TRBV5-5; d_call: TRBD1; cdr3_aa: CASSRTGAAGANVLTF; cdr3_nt: TGTGCCAGCAGCCGTACAGGGGCGGCGGGGGCCAACGTCCTGACTTTC
j_call: TRBJ2-7; clone_size: -; cdr3_length: 12; v_call: TRBV5-5; d_call: -; cdr3_aa: CASSWDKYEQYF; cdr3_nt: TGTGCCAGCAGCTGGGACAAATACGAGCAGTACTTC
j_call: TRBJ1-5; clone_size: -; cdr3_length: 16; v_call: TRBV28; d_call: -; cdr3_aa: CASSLSTGASNQPQHF; cdr3_nt: TGTGCCAGCAGTTTAAGCACTGGGGCCAGCAATCAGCCCCAGCATTTT
j_call: TRBJ1-2; clone_size: once; cdr3_length: 15; v_call: TRBV27; d_call: -; cdr3_aa: CASSSLPGALYGYTF; cdr3_nt: TGTGCCAGCAGTTCCCTGCCAGGGGCATTATATGGCTACACCTTC
j_call: TRBJ1-1; clone_size: -; cdr3_length: 13; v_call: TRBV5-1; d_call: -; cdr3_aa: CASSSRPDTEAFF; cdr3_nt: TGCGCCAGCAGCTCCAGGCCAGATACCGAAGCTTTCTTT
j_call: TRBJ2-7; clone_size: -; cdr3_length: 12; v_call: TRBV14; d_call: -; cdr3_aa: CASSQQGHEQYF; cdr3_nt: TGTGCCAGCAGCCAACAGGGCCACGAGCAGTACTTC
j_call: TRBJ1-2; clone_size: -; cdr3_length: 17; v_call: TRBV7-2; d_call: -; cdr3_aa: CASSLVSRQLANYGYTF; cdr3_nt: TGTGCCAGCAGCTTAGTGTCCCGACAGTTAGCTAACTATGGCTACACCTTC
j_call: TRBJ2-2; clone_size: -; cdr3_length: 14; v_call: TRBV6-1; d_call: -; cdr3_aa: CASRRRDNTGELFF; cdr3_nt: TGTGCCAGCAGGCGACGGGATAACACCGGGGAGCTGTTTTTT
j_call: TRBJ1-1; clone_size: -; cdr3_length: 14; v_call: TRBV14; d_call: -; cdr3_aa: CASSRRGGASEAFF; cdr3_nt: TGTGCCAGCAGCCGTAGGGGGGGAGCGTCTGAAGCTTTCTTT
j_call: TRBJ1-1; clone_size: few; cdr3_length: 13; v_call: TRBV29-1; d_call: -; cdr3_aa: CSVGTTLNTEAFF; cdr3_nt: TGCAGCGTTGGGACAACCTTAAACACTGAAGCTTTCTTT
j_call: TRBJ2-2; clone_size: -; cdr3_length: 15; v_call: TRBV9; d_call: -; cdr3_aa: CASSVASRVTGELFF; cdr3_nt: TGTGCCAGCAGCGTAGCTAGCCGGGTCACCGGGGAGCTGTTTTTT
j_call: TRBJ1-5; clone_size: -; cdr3_length: 16; v_call: TRBV27; d_call: -; cdr3_aa: CASSLSPILGNQPQHF; cdr3_nt: TGTGCCAGCAGTTTATCCCCCATATTAGGCAATCAGCCCCAGCATTTT
j_call: TRBJ1-1; clone_size: -; cdr3_length: 14; v_call: TRBV2; d_call: -; cdr3_aa: CASSAGGVNTEAFF; cdr3_nt: TGTGCCAGCAGTGCGGGGGGCGTTAACACTGAAGCTTTCTTT
j_call: TRBJ2-1; clone_size: few; cdr3_length: 14; v_call: TRBV2; d_call: -; cdr3_aa: CASSFRESSNEQFF; cdr3_nt: TGTGCCAGCAGTTTCCGGGAAAGCTCCAATGAGCAGTTCTTC
j_call: TRBJ2-2; clone_size: -; cdr3_length: 14; v_call: TRBV7-9; d_call: TRBD1; cdr3_aa: CASSLWTGAGELFF; cdr3_nt: TGTGCCAGCAGCTTGTGGACAGGAGCCGGGGAGCTGTTTTTT
j_call: TRBJ1-6; clone_size: -; cdr3_length: 16; v_call: TRBV5-1; d_call: TRBD1; cdr3_aa: CASSPPDRGLNSPLHF; cdr3_nt: TGCGCCAGCAGCCCACCCGACAGGGGGCTTAATTCACCCCTCCACTTT
j_call: TRBJ1-4; clone_size: -; cdr3_length: 14; v_call: TRBV19; d_call: TRBD1; cdr3_aa: CASSSRTGNEKLFF; cdr3_nt: TGTGCCAGTAGTTCCAGGACAGGGAATGAAAAACTGTTTTTT
j_call: TRBJ1-1; clone_size: -; cdr3_length: 15; v_call: TRBV19; d_call: -; cdr3_aa: CASSARGRLSTEAFF; cdr3_nt: TGTGCCAGTAGCGCGCGGGGGCGACTGAGTACTGAAGCTTTCTTT
j_call: TRBJ2-7; clone_size: -; cdr3_length: 17; v_call: TRBV28; d_call: TRBD1; cdr3_aa: CASSPGPLTGSSYEQYF; cdr3_nt: TGTGCCAGCAGTCCCGGCCCTTTGACAGGGAGCTCCTACGAGCAGTACTTC
j_call: TRBJ1-6; clone_size: -; cdr3_length: 15; v_call: TRBV5-8; d_call: TRBD1; cdr3_aa: CASSPRDRDNSPLHF; cdr3_nt: TGTGCCAGCAGCCCCCGGGACAGGGATAATTCACCCCTCCACTTT
j_call: TRBJ1-1; clone_size: -; cdr3_length: 13; v_call: TRBV21-1; d_call: -; cdr3_aa: CASRGGENTEAFF; cdr3_nt: TGTGCCAGCAGGGGGGGAGAGAACACTGAAGCTTTCTTT
j_call: TRBJ2-1; clone_size: -; cdr3_length: 14; v_call: TRBV7-3; d_call: -; cdr3_aa: CASSLGGGYNEQFF; cdr3_nt: TGTGCCAGCAGCCTAGGGGGGGGATACAATGAGCAGTTCTTC
j_call: TRBJ2-7; clone_size: -; cdr3_length: 16; v_call: TRBV19; d_call: TRBD2; cdr3_aa: CASSIAGTSGTYEQYF; cdr3_nt: TGTGCCAGTAGTATCGCCGGGACTAGCGGAACCTACGAGCAGTACTTC
j_call: TRBJ1-2; clone_size: -; cdr3_length: 16; v_call: TRBV29-1; d_call: -; cdr3_aa: CSVEDLRPGIDYGYTF; cdr3_nt: TGCAGCGTTGAAGATCTACGGCCAGGGATCGACTATGGCTACACCTTC
j_call: TRBJ2-5; clone_size: -; cdr3_length: 17; v_call: TRBV5-1; d_call: TRBD2; cdr3_aa: CASSRGLAGGIQETQYF; cdr3_nt: TGCGCCAGCAGTCGTGGACTAGCGGGGGGTATACAAGAGACCCAGTACTTC
j_call: TRBJ1-5; clone_size: -; cdr3_length: 13; v_call: TRBV6-1; d_call: -; cdr3_aa: CASNPYSNQPQHF; cdr3_nt: TGTGCCAGCAATCCTTATAGCAATCAGCCCCAGCATTTT
j_call: TRBJ2-1; clone_size: -; cdr3_length: 15; v_call: TRBV6-5; d_call: TRBD1; cdr3_aa: CASSYAPQGADEQFF; cdr3_nt: TGTGCCAGCAGTTACGCCCCCCAGGGGGCCGATGAGCAGTTCTTC
j_call: TRBJ2-1; clone_size: -; cdr3_length: 14; v_call: TRBV5-4; d_call: -; cdr3_aa: CASRSSGEGNEQFF; cdr3_nt: TGTGCCAGCAGGTCTTCGGGGGAAGGCAATGAGCAGTTCTTC
j_call: TRBJ1-2; clone_size: once; cdr3_length: 15; v_call: TRBV15; d_call: -; cdr3_aa: CATSRRGGDGYGYTF; cdr3_nt: TGTGCCACCAGCAGGCGGGGGGGCGACGGGTATGGCTACACCTTC
j_call: TRBJ2-7; clone_size: -; cdr3_length: 14; v_call: TRBV5-1; d_call: TRBD2; cdr3_aa: CASSLTGGGYEQYF; cdr3_nt: TGCGCCAGCAGCTTGACGGGAGGAGGCTACGAGCAGTACTTC
j_call: TRBJ1-2; clone_size: few; cdr3_length: 13; v_call: TRBV30; d_call: TRBD1; cdr3_aa: CAWSRDRNYGYTF; cdr3_nt: TGTGCCTGGAGTAGGGACAGGAACTATGGCTACACCTTC
j_call: TRBJ1-4; clone_size: -; cdr3_length: 15; v_call: TRBV18; d_call: -; cdr3_aa: CASSPTGPTNEKLFF; cdr3_nt: TGTGCCAGCTCACCAACAGGGCCAACTAATGAAAAACTGTTTTTT
j_call: TRBJ2-1; clone_size: -; cdr3_length: 13; v_call: TRBV7-9; d_call: -; cdr3_aa: CASSLGRNNEQFF; cdr3_nt: TGTGCCAGCAGCTTGGGGCGGAACAATGAGCAGTTCTTC
j_call: TRBJ2-1; clone_size: -; cdr3_length: 11; v_call: TRBV29-1; d_call: -; cdr3_aa: CSVQEYNEQFF; cdr3_nt: TGCAGCGTACAGGAGTACAATGAGCAGTTCTTC
j_call: TRBJ1-5; clone_size: few; cdr3_length: 13; v_call: TRBV7-3; d_call: -; cdr3_aa: CASSLWQDQPQHF; cdr3_nt: TGTGCCAGCAGCTTATGGCAGGATCAGCCCCAGCATTTT
j_call: TRBJ1-1; clone_size: -; cdr3_length: 14; v_call: TRBV10-3; d_call: TRBD1; cdr3_aa: CAIRGQGAHTEAFF; cdr3_nt: TGTGCCATCAGGGGACAGGGTGCACACACTGAAGCTTTCTTT
j_call: TRBJ2-7; clone_size: -; cdr3_length: 17; v_call: TRBV30; d_call: TRBD2; cdr3_aa: CAWSLGAGGGSVYEQYF; cdr3_nt: TGTGCCTGGAGCCTTGGGGCGGGAGGGGGGTCGGTTTACGAGCAGTACTTC
j_call: TRBJ1-1; clone_size: -; cdr3_length: 14; v_call: TRBV28; d_call: -; cdr3_aa: CASSSAGRGTEAFF; cdr3_nt: TGTGCCAGCAGTTCGGCAGGGCGGGGCACTGAAGCTTTCTTT
j_call: TRBJ2-7; clone_size: -; cdr3_length: 15; v_call: TRBV10-3; d_call: TRBD2; cdr3_aa: CAISEGAGGGYEQYF; cdr3_nt: TGTGCCATCAGTGAAGGAGCGGGGGGTGGCTACGAGCAGTACTTC
j_call: TRBJ2-1; clone_size: -; cdr3_length: 14; v_call: TRBV18; d_call: -; cdr3_aa: CASSPDSSYNEQFF; cdr3_nt: TGTGCCAGCTCACCGGACAGCTCCTACAATGAGCAGTTCTTC
j_call: TRBJ1-5; clone_size: -; cdr3_length: 14; v_call: TRBV30; d_call: -; cdr3_aa: CAWRERGRNQPQHF; cdr3_nt: TGTGCCTGGAGGGAAAGAGGTCGCAATCAGCCCCAGCATTTT